The clone carrying this T cell receptor beta chain was observed many times. As yet, its antigen is unknown. Germline V gene data show CDR1 as ENHRY and CDR2 as SYGVKD. The V and J ends lost 10 bases and 5 bases respectively, with 12 bases between them. CDR3 size: 12 residues. The data were taken from a study of read filtering for tumor transcriptome and immune sequencing. For the study at large: IR-seq gave about 4.05 to 11 million TCR reads per sample; RNA-seq gave roughly 75 to 1,400.

Study-wide findings and caveats: In IR-seq, single-read clonotypes were 75% to 90% of clonotypes but about 3.5% of reads.

The library was built from about 0.4 ug RNA with molecular barcoded adaptors for alpha/delta and beta/gamma chains. MiXCR, applied by TCRdb to the reads, yields one record per CDR3 protein. The sample includes around 35,000 distinct CDR3 sequences, roughly an eighth of them seen just once. This receptor was taken from a donor aged 40 or older with multiple myeloma. The specimen sequenced was a population of CD138-negative cells sorted from bone marrow. The rearrangement links TRBV10-3 to TRBJ2-1; D is uncertain. The CDR3 DNA is TGTGCCACAGCAGCCCCCGACAATGAGCAGTTCTTC. Translating it yields CATAAPDNEQFF.